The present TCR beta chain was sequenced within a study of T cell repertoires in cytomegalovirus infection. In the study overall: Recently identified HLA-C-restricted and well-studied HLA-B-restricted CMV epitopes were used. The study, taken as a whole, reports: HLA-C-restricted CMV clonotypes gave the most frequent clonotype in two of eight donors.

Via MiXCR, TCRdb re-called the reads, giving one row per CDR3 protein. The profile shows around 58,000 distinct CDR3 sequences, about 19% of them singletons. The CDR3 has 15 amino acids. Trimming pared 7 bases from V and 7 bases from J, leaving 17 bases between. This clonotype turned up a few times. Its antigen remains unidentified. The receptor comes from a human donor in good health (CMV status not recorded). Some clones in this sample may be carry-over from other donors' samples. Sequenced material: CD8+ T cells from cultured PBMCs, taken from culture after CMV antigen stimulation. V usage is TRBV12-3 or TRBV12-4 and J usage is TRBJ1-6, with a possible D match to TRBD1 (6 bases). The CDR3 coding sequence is TGTGCCAGCACCCGAAGGGGGACGGAGAATTCACCCCTCCACTTT. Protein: CASTRRGTENSPLHF.